This TCR beta chain was profiled in a study of T cells after yellow fever vaccination. Background on the study: Fractions containing few cells were prepared with SMART-Seq v4 Ultra Low Input.

Comment on this clonotype: Its antigen remains unidentified.

V was clipped by 1 base and J by 6 bases, with 13 bases between them. The CDR3 covers 13 residues. Looked up from germline, CDR1 is DFQATT and CDR2 is SNEGSKA (reference sequence). Study-level results: In FACS-sorted repertoires, abundant clonotypes from the bulk population could appear as contaminants.

A single record per CDR3 protein comes from TCRdb applying MiXCR to the 5' RACE reads. Here the sample spans roughly 150,000 distinct CDR3 sequences, 7.7% being singletons. The chain uses TRBV20-1 and TRBJ2-7; TRBD2 might be the D (5 bases). This clonotype originated in a man under 40 who received the YFV17D yellow fever vaccine. Sequences were derived from CD4+ T cells sorted from PBMCs, sampled 5 days after the yellow fever booster vaccination. Written as DNA, the CDR3 is TGCAGTGCTAGAGTGGCTGCTGAGGGCGAGCAGTACTTC. Translating it yields CSARVAAEGEQYF.